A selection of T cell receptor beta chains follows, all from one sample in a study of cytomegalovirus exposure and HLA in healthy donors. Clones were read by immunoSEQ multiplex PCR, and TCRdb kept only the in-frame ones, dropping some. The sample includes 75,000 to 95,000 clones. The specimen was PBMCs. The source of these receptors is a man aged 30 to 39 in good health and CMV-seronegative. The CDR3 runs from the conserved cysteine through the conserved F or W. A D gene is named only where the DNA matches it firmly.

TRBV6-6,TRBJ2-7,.,TGTGCCAGCAGTATTCAGTCCTACGAGCAGTACTTC,CASSIQSYEQYF
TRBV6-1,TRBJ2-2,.,TGTGCCAGCTTGCTGGACAGGAACACCGGGGAGCTGTTTTTT,CASLLDRNTGELFF
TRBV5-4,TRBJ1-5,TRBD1,TGTGCCAGCAGCCCCGACAGGGGGCAAAATCAGCCCCAGCATTTT,CASSPDRGQNQPQHF
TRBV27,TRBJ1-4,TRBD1,TGTGCCAGCAGCCACACCGGGACAGGGCTTGATGAAAAACTGTTTTTT,CASSHTGTGLDEKLFF
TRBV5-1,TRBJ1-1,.,TGCGCCAGCAGCTCGATAGCGGGGGCGAACACTGAAGCTTTCTTT,CASSSIAGANTEAFF
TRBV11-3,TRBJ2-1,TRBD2,TGTGCCAGCAGCGCGACGCTAGCGGGCAATGAGCAGTTCTTC,CASSATLAGNEQFF
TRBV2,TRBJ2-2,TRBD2,TGTGCCAGCAGGGGACTAGCAGACACCGGGGAGCTGTTTTTT,CASRGLADTGELFF
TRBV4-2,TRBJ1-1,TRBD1,TGTGCCAGCAGCCAGAACAGGGGGCGTCCTGAAGCTTTCTTT,CASSQNRGRPEAFF
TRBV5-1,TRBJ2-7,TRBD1,TGCGCCAGCAGCTTGGGGACAGGGGGCGCAGGGGAGCAGTACTTC,CASSLGTGGAGEQYF
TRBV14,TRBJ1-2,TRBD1,TGTGCCAGCAGCCAAGAAGGAAAGGGACAGGAAGATATTAACTATGGCTACACCTTC,CASSQEGKGQEDINYGYTF
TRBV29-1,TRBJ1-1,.,TGCAGCGTTGAAACGGCGACGGGTACTGAAGCTTTCTTT,CSVETATGTEAFF
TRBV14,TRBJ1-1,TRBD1,TGTGCCAGCAGCCGTCAGACAGGGGGCACTGAAGCTTTCTTT,CASSRQTGGTEAFF
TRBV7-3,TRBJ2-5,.,TGTGCCAGCAGCTTAATGGCCCAAGAGACCCAGTACTTC,CASSLMAQETQYF
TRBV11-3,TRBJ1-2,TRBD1,TGTGCCAGCAGCCCCCGGACAGGGGATAACTATGGCTACACCTTC,CASSPRTGDNYGYTF
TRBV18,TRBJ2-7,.,TGTGCCAGCTCACCAAGCGACAGCTACGAGCAGTACTTC,CASSPSDSYEQYF
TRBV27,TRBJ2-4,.,TGTGCCAGCAGTTCTCTGGGGGCCCTGGGTATACTAGCCAAAAACATTCAGTACTTC,CASSSLGALGILAKNIQYF
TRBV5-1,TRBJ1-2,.,TGCGCCAGCAGCCCCGACGGAGTCTATGGCTACACCTTC,CASSPDGVYGYTF